The 16 T cell receptor beta chains listed next were all sequenced from one sample in a study of shared clonotypes between healthy human individuals. CD8 cells regarded as naive lacked CD45RO, were positively chosen for CCR7, and omitted terminally differentiated effector memory CD45RA+ cells. Profiled with immunoSEQ multiplex PCR; TCRdb holds only in-frame clones, not every one. The table lists 550,000 to 600,000 clones, roughly 98% of them singletons. The sample taken for sequencing was naive CD8+ T cells sorted from blood. The receptors originated from a young man in good health.

A single count supports this clone. This chain links TRBV6-5 with TRBJ2-7, with 9 bases aligning to TRBD1. V shed 4 bases, J shed 5 bases, and the junction held 9 bases outside the gene matches. This CDR3 is 15 amino acids long. CDR1 and CDR2 (germline): MNHEY, SVGAGI. CDR3 protein: CASSSTPGTGNEQYF. The DNA of the CDR3 is TGTGCCAGCAGTTCAACTCCCGGGACAGGGAACGAGCAGTACTTC.

The chain is built from TRBV4-1 and TRBJ2-7; D remains ambiguous. Trimming took off 2 bases at V and 3 bases at J, with 14 bases between the two ends. The CDR3 loop spans 15 amino acids. Germline assignment: CDR1 MGHRA and CDR2 YSYEKL. CDR3 bases: TGCGCCAGCAGCCAACAACTTGGGCGAAACTACGAGCAGTACTTC. It translates to CASSQQLGRNYEQYF.

The chain joins TRBV6-5 to TRBJ2-7; no firm D call. The CDR3 loop spans 13 amino acids. Trimming took 5 bases from V and 4 from J, leaving 12 bases between them. Per the germline V gene, CDR1 is MNHEY and CDR2 is SVGAGI. DNA of the CDR3: TGTGCCAGCAGTCCCCACTCCGCTTACGAGCAGTACTTC. This translates into CASSPHSAYEQYF.

This rearrangement joins TRBV30 to TRBJ1-5, with 8 bases fitting TRBD1. The CDR3 extends over 14 amino acids. Germline V CDR1 and CDR2: GTSNPN, SVGIG (reference sequence). Trimming removed 1 base from V and 2 bases from J; junction bases left unmatched: 1. CDR3 nucleotides: TGTGCCTGGAGTGAGGGACAGGGCAATCAGCCCCAGCATTTT. Its protein is CAWSEGQGNQPQHF.

This chain joins TRBV13 and TRBJ1-4, with 9 bases identical to TRBD1. V was clipped by 3 bases and J by 4 bases; unmatched bases: 6. The CDR3 length is 16 residues. Per germline, CDR1 PRHDT and CDR2 FYEKMQ (reference sequence). The CDR3 sequence is CASSFRGQGVNEKLFF. The CDR3 DNA sequence: TGTGCCAGCAGCTTTAGGGGACAGGGAGTTAATGAAAAACTGTTTTTT.

This chain connects TRBV4-3 to TRBJ2-2; TRBD2 matches at 7 bases. This CDR3 has 13 residues. Trimming removed 4 bases from V and 6 bases from J; junction bases left unmatched: 2. The germline V gene has CDR1 LGHNA and CDR2 YSLEER. As DNA, the CDR3 is TGCGCCAGCAGCCGGGGGGGATCCGGGGAGCTGTTTTTT. Translation gives CASSRGGSGELFF.

CDR3 sequence (DNA): TGTGCCAGCAGTCTAGCGGGATCGAATGAGCAGTTCTTC. Translating gives CASSLAGSNEQFF. This chain links TRBV6-6 with TRBJ2-1, with 9 bases identical to TRBD2. The length of the CDR3 is 13 residues. The V gene end was trimmed by 5 bases and the J gene end by 7 bases; junction bases not matched to a gene: 3. Per the germline V gene, CDR1 is MNHNY and CDR2 is SVGAGI (reference sequence).

This sequence joins TRBV14 and TRBJ1-3; TRBD1 agrees at 7 bases. The CDR3 spans 16 residues. V was pared by 2 bases and J by 4 bases, with 8 bases of the junction left unmatched. Germline lookup yields CDR1 SGHDN and CDR2 FVKESK. This chain's CDR3 is CASSQLPTGQGNTIYF. The CDR3 DNA is TGTGCCAGCAGCCAACTGCCGACAGGGCAAGGAAACACCATATATTTT.

Worth noting for this clone: Distinct nucleotide sequences in the sample also encode this CDR3. The V and J genes are TRBV27 and TRBJ2-1, with D uncertain. This CDR3 comprises 13 residues. Trimming stripped 0 bases from V and 3 bases from J, with 3 bases between. Germline CDR1 is MNHEY and CDR2 is SMNVEV (reference sequence). For the CDR3, the DNA is TGTGCCAGCAGTTTATCGCTCTACAATGAGCAGTTCTTC. Encoded protein: CASSLSLYNEQFF.

This rearrangement joins TRBV27 to TRBJ2-3, with TRBD2 identical over 8 bases. The ends lost 6 bases at V and 4 bases at J; junction bases unmatched: 12. The CDR3 has 16 residues. CDR1 MNHEY and CDR2 SMNVEV come from the germline V gene (reference sequence). In DNA form, the CDR3 reads TGTGCCAGCAGGTGGTCGGGAGGGATTATCTCAGATACGCAGTATTTT. Encoded protein: CASRWSGGIISDTQYF.

The V call is TRBV4-1, the J call TRBJ2-7; D is undetermined. This CDR3 comprises 14 residues. CDR1 and CDR2 from the germline V gene are MGHRA and YSYEKL. V lost 1 base and J lost 3, with 10 bases in between. The CDR3 coding sequence is TGCGCCAGCAGCCAAGGTCCGGGTCACTACGAGCAGTACTTC. Translating it yields CASSQGPGHYEQYF.

The chain combines TRBV28 with TRBJ1-5; 7 bases fit TRBD1. CDR1 and CDR2 (germline): MDHEN, SYDVKM. V was clipped by 2 bases and J by 5 bases; unmatched bases: 6. This CDR3 contains 15 residues. CDR3 region: CASSLGQGGYQPQHF. CDR3 DNA: TGTGCCAGCAGTTTAGGGCAGGGGGGTTATCAGCCCCAGCATTTT.

This chain connects TRBV19 to TRBJ2-1, with 9 bases lining up with TRBD1. The ends lost 6 bases at V and 0 bases at J; junction bases unmatched: 3. This CDR3 is built from 15 residues. Germline V gives CDR1 LNHDA, CDR2 SQIVND (reference sequence). CDR3 residues: CASRIQGASYNEQFF. The CDR3 DNA is TGTGCCAGTAGGATACAGGGGGCCTCCTACAATGAGCAGTTCTTC.

CDR3 amino acids: CASTSGNTDTQYF. As DNA, the CDR3 is TGTGCCAGCACCAGCGGGAACACAGATACGCAGTATTTT. The rearrangement joins TRBV5-4 to TRBJ2-3, with TRBD2 matching 7 bases. V was pared by 6 bases and J by 2 bases, with 3 bases of the junction left unmatched. The germline gives CDR1 SGHNT, CDR2 YYREEE (reference sequence). The CDR3 length is 13 residues.

The V call is TRBV9, the J call TRBJ2-1; D perhaps matches TRBD1 (7 bases). V was pared by 0 bases and J by 5 bases, with 15 bases between. The germline CDR1 and CDR2 sequences are SGDLS and YYNGEE. The CDR3 runs to 16 residues. The CDR3 here is CASSVELAGGNNEQFF. The CDR3 DNA is TGTGCCAGCAGCGTAGAATTAGCAGGGGGGAACAATGAGCAGTTCTTC.

The chain is built from TRBV6-6 and TRBJ2-3; D is unclear. The CDR3 is 13 amino acids. V dropped 6 bases and J dropped 2 bases, with 9 bases sitting between them. The germline CDR1 and CDR2 sequences are MNHNY and SVGAGI (reference sequence). The CDR3, as DNA: TGTGCCAGCAGCCTCGAATACACAGATACGCAGTATTTT. Translated, it gives CASSLEYTDTQYF.